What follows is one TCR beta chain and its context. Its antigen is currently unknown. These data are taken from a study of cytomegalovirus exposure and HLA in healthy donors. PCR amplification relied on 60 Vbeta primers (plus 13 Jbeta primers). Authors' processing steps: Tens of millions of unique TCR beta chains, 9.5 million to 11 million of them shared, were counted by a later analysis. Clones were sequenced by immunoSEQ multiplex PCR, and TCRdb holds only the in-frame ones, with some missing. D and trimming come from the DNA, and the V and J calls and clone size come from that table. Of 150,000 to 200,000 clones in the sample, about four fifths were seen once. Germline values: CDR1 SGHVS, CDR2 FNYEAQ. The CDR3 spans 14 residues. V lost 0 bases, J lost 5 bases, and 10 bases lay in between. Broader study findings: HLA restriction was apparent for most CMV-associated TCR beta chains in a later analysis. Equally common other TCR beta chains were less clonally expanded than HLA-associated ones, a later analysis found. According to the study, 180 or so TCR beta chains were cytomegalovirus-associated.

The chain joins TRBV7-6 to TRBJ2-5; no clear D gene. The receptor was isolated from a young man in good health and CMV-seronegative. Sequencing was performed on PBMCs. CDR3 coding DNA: TGTGCCAGCAGCTTAGCTAGCCTTGGGGAGACCCAGTACTTC. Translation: CASSLASLGETQYF.